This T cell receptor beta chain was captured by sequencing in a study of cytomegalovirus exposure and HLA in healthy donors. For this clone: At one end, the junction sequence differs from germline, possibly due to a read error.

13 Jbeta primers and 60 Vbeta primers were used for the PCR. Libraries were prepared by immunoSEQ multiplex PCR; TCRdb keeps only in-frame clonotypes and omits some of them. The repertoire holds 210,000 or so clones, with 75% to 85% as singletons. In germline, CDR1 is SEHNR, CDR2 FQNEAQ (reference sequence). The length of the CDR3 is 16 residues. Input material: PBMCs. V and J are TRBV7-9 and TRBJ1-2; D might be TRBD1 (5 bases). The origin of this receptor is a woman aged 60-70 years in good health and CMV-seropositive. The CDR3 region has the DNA TGTTCCAGCAGCTTAGGCCAAGCGGGGGGTACCTATGGCTACACCTTC. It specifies CSSSLGQAGGTYGYTF.